These 28 T cell receptor beta chains originate from one sample sequenced in a study of glioma-infiltrating T cells after dendritic cell vaccination. Clones were read by immunoSEQ multiplex PCR, and TCRdb kept only the in-frame ones, dropping some. In the table there are tens of thousands of clones, around 85% of which are singletons. The time point denotes: after dendritic cell vaccination, including at tumor progression/relapse. This specimen consisted of blood, obtained after dendritic cell vaccination. All receptors derive from a human donor with glioblastoma.

This clone was counted a few times. The chain couples TRBV2 to TRBJ1-1, with D perhaps TRBD1 (6 bases). CDR1 is SNHLY and CDR2 is FYNNEI in the germline V gene. This CDR3 region has 11 residues. V was cut by 6 bases and J by 10 bases, with 12 bases left in between. The CDR3 here is CASSGGRGAFF. The CDR3 nucleotides read TGTGCCAGCAGCGGGGGGCGCGGAGCTTTCTTT.

The V call is TRBV29-1, the J call TRBJ2-3; TRBD1 matches at 9 bases. The CDR3 loop spans 14 amino acids. J was trimmed by 2 bases and V by 3 bases; bases with no gene match: 3. Germline CDR1 and CDR2: SQVTM and ANQGSEA. DNA for the CDR3: TGCAGCGTTGACGGGACAGGGACCACAGATACGCAGTATTTT. Protein: CSVDGTGTTDTQYF.

The rearrangement links TRBV5-6 to TRBJ2-1; perhaps TRBD2 as D (6 bases). From germline, CDR1 is SGHDT and CDR2 YYEEEE. CDR3 length: 14 amino acids. V lost 4 bases and J lost 4, with 12 bases in between. Here the CDR3 reads CASSGWGGYNEQFF. CDR3 nucleotides: TGTGCCAGCAGCGGTTGGGGAGGTTACAATGAGCAGTTCTTC.

The chain recombines TRBV19 with TRBJ2-3; TRBD2 agrees at 8 bases. Germline CDR1 LNHDA, CDR2 SQIVND (reference sequence). The CDR3 has 16 residues. The V and J ends lost 4 bases and 0 bases, in that order; junction bases with no gene match: 6. The CDR3 loop is CASSRLLADSTDTQYF. For the CDR3, the DNA is TGTGCCAGTAGTAGGCTACTAGCGGATAGCACAGATACGCAGTATTTT.

The chain links TRBV6-5 to TRBJ2-7; 10 nucleotides match TRBD2. Germline V lookup: CDR1 MNHEY, CDR2 SVGAGI. The CDR3 is made up of 14 amino acids. V was pared by 5 bases and J by 3 bases, with 4 bases of the junction left unmatched. CDR3 amino acids: CASSIAGGLYEQYF. The CDR3 region has the DNA TGTGCCAGCAGTATAGCGGGAGGCCTCTACGAGCAGTACTTC.

V and J are TRBV4-2 and TRBJ1-2; D is undetermined. V was trimmed by 1 base and J by 8 bases, leaving 11 bases between them. Per the germline V gene, CDR1 is LGHNA and CDR2 is YNFKEQ. This CDR3 region has 13 residues. CDR3 sequence reads: CASSQGEGSGYTF. CDR3 DNA: TGTGCCAGCAGCCAAGGAGAGGGATCCGGCTACACCTTC.

The chain combines TRBV7-9 with TRBJ1-5; 7 nucleotides agree with TRBD1. The CDR3 totals 14 residues. Germline CDR1 is SEHNR and CDR2 is FQNEAQ (reference sequence). The junction had 4 bases not matched to a gene; V was cut back by 5 bases and J by 3 bases. CDR3 nucleotide sequence: TGTGCCAGCAGCCCCGGACAGGTCAATCAGCCCCAGCATTTT. Protein: CASSPGQVNQPQHF.

This chain links TRBV7-9 with TRBJ2-1, with D possibly TRBD2 on 6 matching bases. Germline CDR1 SEHNR, CDR2 FQNEAQ (reference sequence). The length of the CDR3 is 15 residues. Trimming removed 4 bases at V and 6 bases at J, with 16 bases between. CDR3 coding DNA: TGTGCCAGCAGCTCCCGCGTAGCTAGCGTCAATGAGCAGTTCTTC. This sequence encodes CASSSRVASVNEQFF. Full variable domain (rest looked up from reference TRBV7-9 and TRBJ2-1): DTGVSQNPRHKITKRGQNVTFRCDPISEHNRLYWYRQTLGQGPEFLTYFQNEAQLEKSRLLSDRFSAERPKGSFSTLEIQRTEQGDSAMYLCASSSRVASVNEQFFGPGTRLTVL.

The V and J genes are TRBV27 and TRBJ2-3, with D perhaps TRBD2 (6 bases). This CDR3 has 14 amino acids. V was trimmed by 7 bases and J by 0 bases, leaving 11 bases between them. Germline CDR1 and CDR2: MNHEY and SMNVEV (reference sequence). The CDR3 spells CASTSGLSTDTQYF. The CDR3 bases are TGTGCCAGCACCAGCGGGTTGAGCACAGATACGCAGTATTTT.

The rearrangement joins TRBV6-5 to TRBJ2-7; maybe TRBD1 (5 bases). Trimming removed 6 bases from V and 0 bases from J, with 9 bases in between. The CDR3 totals 13 residues. Germline CDR1 and CDR2: MNHEY and SVGAGI. The CDR3 here is CASRQVNSYEQYF. The CDR3 DNA follows: TGTGCCAGCAGACAGGTCAACTCCTACGAGCAGTACTTC.

The chain carries TRBV6-5 and TRBJ1-1; no clear D gene. Germline lookup yields CDR1 MNHEY and CDR2 SVGAGI. The CDR3 covers 13 residues. V lost 2 bases to trimming and J lost 4 bases, with 8 bases between them. CDR3 protein: CASSYGRLTEAFF. CDR3 DNA: TGTGCCAGCAGTTACGGCAGGCTCACTGAAGCTTTCTTT.

The gene calls are TRBV7-8 and TRBJ2-3; D is possibly TRBD2 (6 bases). The ends were cut back, 5 bases at V and 2 bases at J, with 17 bases in the middle. The CDR3 totals 16 residues. Germline values: CDR1 SGHVS, CDR2 FQNEAQ. The CDR3 DNA reads as TGTGCCAGCAGCCCAACAACGGGACTTTACACAGATACGCAGTATTTT. It is translated as CASSPTTGLYTDTQYF.

The chain has TRBV13 and TRBJ2-2; tentative D call: TRBD2 (7 bases). This CDR3 spans 16 amino acids. V dropped 5 bases and J dropped 4 bases, with 17 bases sitting between them. The germline V gene has CDR1 PRHDT and CDR2 FYEKMQ (reference sequence). The CDR3 bases are TGTGCCAGCAGCCTCAGGGGAGGGCACACCACCGGGGAGCTGTTTTTT. Its protein product is CASSLRGGHTTGELFF.

This clone has only a few counts. J is TRBJ2-3 and V is TRBV7-2; 9 bases align to TRBD2. The CDR3 consists of 16 residues. J lost 7 bases, V lost 1 base, and 9 bases had no gene match. Germline V gene lookup returns CDR1 SGHTA and CDR2 FQGNSA. The CDR3 sequence: CASSLGSAGGGNTQYF. In DNA, the CDR3 is TGTGCCAGCAGCTTAGGTAGCGCGGGAGGGGGGAATACGCAGTATTTT.

The rearrangement joins TRBV5-6 to TRBJ2-1, with 7 bases matching TRBD1. Trimming at V came to 1 base and at J to 0 bases, leaving 7 bases not matched to a gene. Looked up from germline, CDR1 is SGHDT and CDR2 is YYEEEE. The CDR3 is 17 amino acids. This CDR3 is CASSLRWDSYSYNEQFF. Written as DNA, the CDR3 is TGTGCCAGCAGCTTGAGGTGGGACAGTTACTCCTACAATGAGCAGTTCTTC.

The chain uses TRBV11-2 and TRBJ1-4, with 8 positions matching TRBD1. The CDR3 contains 15 residues. The junction had 6 bases not matched to a gene; V was cut back by 3 bases and J by 6 bases. The germline CDR1 and CDR2 sequences are SGHAT and FQNNGV. The CDR3 loop reads CASSLTGELDEKLFF. The CDR3 DNA reads TGTGCCAGCAGCTTGACAGGGGAGTTAGATGAAAAACTGTTTTTT.

The rearrangement joins TRBV7-9 to TRBJ1-3; no definite D call. Germline-derived CDR1 and CDR2 are SEHNR and FQNEAQ (reference sequence). Trimming took 6 bases from V and 4 from J, leaving 13 bases between them. The CDR3 extends over 14 amino acids. In DNA form, the CDR3 reads TGTGCCAGCAGACCTAACGTGTCGGGAAACACCATATATTTT. Protein sequence: CASRPNVSGNTIYF.

The chain carries TRBV2 and TRBJ2-7; 8 nucleotides match TRBD1. The V gene's germline CDR1 is SNHLY and CDR2 FYNNEI. Trimming at V came to 6 bases and at J to 4 bases, leaving 5 bases not matched to a gene. This CDR3 region has 13 residues. As DNA, the CDR3 is TGTGCCAGCAGCCAGGGGGCAGGGTACGAGCAGTACTTC. Translation: CASSQGAGYEQYF. Variable domain in full (rest from reference TRBV2 and TRBJ2-7): EPEVTQTPSHQVTQMGQEVILRCVPISNHLYFYWYRQILGQKVEFLVSFYNNEISEKSEIFDDQFSVERPDGSNFTLKIRSTKLEDSAMYFCASSQGAGYEQYFGPGTRLTVT.

The V and J genes are TRBV28 and TRBJ1-2; D is unclear. V lost 3 bases, J lost 2 bases, and 13 bases lay in between. The CDR3 has 15 amino acids. Germline CDR1 is MDHEN and CDR2 is SYDVKM. The CDR3 region has the DNA TGTGCCAGCAGTTTTAAGATAACTAGGAACTATGGCTACACCTTC. This translates into CASSFKITRNYGYTF.

This chain uses TRBV9 with TRBJ2-1; D might be TRBD2 (5 bases). Looked up from germline, CDR1 is SGDLS and CDR2 is YYNGEE. The CDR3 spans 13 residues. Deletions cut 9 bases from V and 0 bases from J, with 10 bases between. CDR3 DNA sequence: TGTGCCAACCCGGGGAGCTCCTACAATGAGCAGTTCTTC. Translation: CANPGSSYNEQFF.

The V and J genes are TRBV6-4 and TRBJ2-2; a weak D match, TRBD1 (5 bases). The CDR3 extends over 15 amino acids. With 0 bases removed from V and 6 bases from J, the gap between germline ends came to 11 bases. From germline, CDR1 is MRHNA and CDR2 SNTAGT. The CDR3 DNA sequence: TGTGCCAGCAGTGACTCTTCTACAGGTGCCGGGGAGCTGTTTTTT. It codes for CASSDSSTGAGELFF.

The chain joins TRBV6-1 to TRBJ1-4; 11 bases align to TRBD1. Germline-derived CDR1 and CDR2 are MNHNS and SASEGT. V lost 2 bases and J lost 8; bases outside the gene matches: 4. The CDR3 runs to 15 residues. DNA of the CDR3: TGTGCCAGCAGTGAACGGGACAGGGGGAAAGAAAAACTGTTTTTT. Encoded protein: CASSERDRGKEKLFF.

This chain uses TRBV9 with TRBJ1-1; 7 nucleotides align to TRBD1. The germline V gene encodes CDR1 SGDLS and CDR2 YYNGEE. The CDR3 covers 13 residues. V dropped 3 bases and J dropped 4; count of bases not matched to a gene: 3. In nucleotides, the CDR3 is TGTGCCAGCAGCGAACGGACAGGCACTGAAGCTTTCTTT. Translation: CASSERTGTEAFF. Together with reference TRBV9 and TRBJ1-1, the CDR3 gives the full variable domain: DSGVTQTPKHLITATGQRVTLRCSPRSGDLSVYWYQQSLDQGLQFLIQYYNGEERAKGNILERFSAQQFPDLHSELNLSSLELGDSALYFCASSERTGTEAFFGQGTRLTVV.

This clone occurred once. The J gene is TRBJ1-1, the V gene TRBV7-9, with 7 bases that match TRBD1. This CDR3 contains 14 residues. The germline V gene has CDR1 SEHNR and CDR2 FQNEAQ (reference sequence). The V gene end was trimmed by 5 bases and the J gene end by 5 bases; junction bases not matched to a gene: 8. The CDR3 is CASSPRQGRTEAFF. For the CDR3, the DNA is TGTGCCAGCAGCCCACGACAGGGCAGGACTGAAGCTTTCTTT.

This chain joins TRBV28 and TRBJ1-2; the D is unclear. The CDR3 loop spans 13 amino acids. Trimming removed 5 bases from V and 6 bases from J, with 13 bases in between. Germline assignment: CDR1 MDHEN and CDR2 SYDVKM. The CDR3 nucleotides are TGTGCCAGCAGTCTCACACAACCACATGGCTACACCTTC. This gives the protein CASSLTQPHGYTF.

The V gene is TRBV10-3, the J gene TRBJ2-2; TRBD1 aligns across 12 bases. V dropped 6 bases and J dropped 5; count of bases not matched to a gene: 7. The CDR3 length is 16 residues. The V gene's germline CDR1 is ENHRY and CDR2 SYGVKD. The CDR3 spells CAISEPGQGATGELFF. The CDR3 nucleotides are TGTGCCATCAGCGAGCCGGGACAGGGGGCTACCGGGGAGCTGTTTTTT.

The chain combines TRBV6-6 with TRBJ1-1; TRBD1 aligns across 7 bases. Germline CDR1 is MNHNY and CDR2 is SVGAGI (reference sequence). This CDR3 is 15 amino acids long. Germline trimming cut 5 bases from V and 1 base from J; bases unmatched to any gene: 7. The DNA for the CDR3 is TGTGCCAGCAGTGCACAGGGGACTTCGAACACTGAAGCTTTCTTT. It is translated as CASSAQGTSNTEAFF.

The V gene is TRBV28, the J gene TRBJ2-7, with a weak D call TRBD1 (6 bases). The V gene's germline CDR1 is MDHEN and CDR2 SYDVKM. The CDR3 covers 15 residues. The ends were cut back, 8 bases at V and 3 bases at J, with 20 bases in the middle. The CDR3 DNA is TGTGCCAGCGGATCTCACCGGGACACCAACTACGAGCAGTACTTC. This sequence encodes CASGSHRDTNYEQYF.